These T cell receptor beta chains were read from a single sample in a study of T cell clusters in autoimmune cytopenias. TCRdb reprocessed the multiplex PCR reads and reports one entry per CDR3 protein, with no DNA. The sample table sets out about 7,000 distinct CDR3 sequences. The same sample was also used in a study of T cell repertoires in aging, cancer and after chemotherapy.

Material for sequencing was peripheral blood. The receptors come from a human donor in good health. CDR3s include the opening cysteine and the closing phenylalanine or tryptophan. Each record gives: clone size, V gene, J gene, CDR3 protein. For some rows the clone size is stated as once, few or many, or as a class when expanded; others skip it.

medium-sized	TRBV19	TRBJ2-1	CASSADREIDEQFF
-	TRBV6-2/TRBV6-3	TRBJ1-2	CASSLVAGNYGYTF
-	TRBV24-1	TRBJ2-1	CATSDATGQGPVTNEQFF
-	TRBV5-4	TRBJ1-3	CASSLVGDGNTIYF
-	TRBV15	TRBJ2-3	CATSGFKGSTDTQYF
medium-sized	TRBV29-1	TRBJ1-4	CSVVRGGNNEKLFF
medium-sized	TRBV12-3/TRBV12-4	TRBJ2-7	CASREGQGASGEQYF
-	TRBV5-6	TRBJ2-5	CASSQIPTEETQYF
medium-sized	TRBV19	TRBJ2-3	CASSIGDTQYF
-	TRBV6-5	TRBJ1-2	CASSYRTGANYGYTF
-	TRBV27	TRBJ1-5	CASSLFGDQPQHF
medium-sized	TRBV29-1	TRBJ1-4	CSVVMGGEKLFF
-	TRBV6-2/TRBV6-3	TRBJ2-5	CASRVAGVLETQYF
-	TRBV30	TRBJ1-4	CAWSDPFGTGGGKLFF
medium-sized	TRBV5-6	TRBJ1-5	CASSAGLGSNQPQHF
-	TRBV7-9	TRBJ1-2	CASSLAGLNYGYTF
-	TRBV7-2	TRBJ2-1	CASSLQGGRPFNEQFF
medium-sized	TRBV19	TRBJ1-4	CASSTDRAVTNEKLFF
medium-sized	TRBV6-5	TRBJ2-7	CASSLNRVNTYEQYF
-	TRBV12-3/TRBV12-4	TRBJ2-3	CASSYRESRTDTQYF
-	TRBV30	TRBJ1-5	CAWSVSRTVSNQPQHF
medium-sized	TRBV29-1	TRBJ2-1	CSVLERIAHNEQFF
-	TRBV7-6	TRBJ2-1	CASYKTGLAGGSSYNEQFF
-	TRBV5-4	TRBJ2-1	CASSGGTSGTYNEQFF
-	TRBV19	TRBJ2-4	CASSEGRDTKNIQYF
medium-sized	TRBV29-1	TRBJ2-2	CSVAGTGSTNTGELFF
-	TRBV30	TRBJ2-5	CAWEPGRTQETQYF
-	TRBV19	TRBJ1-5	CASSMTGSIVGNQPQHF
-	TRBV12-3/TRBV12-4	TRBJ2-5	CASSFFQETQYF
-	TRBV19	TRBJ1-1	CASSIGGNTEAFF